This is a list of T cell receptor beta chains from one sample in a study of OX40 agonist ivuxolimab in advanced cancers. TCRdb keeps only in-frame clones here, not all; method: immunoSEQ multiplex PCR. The data show about 69,000 clones, 91% seen once. The sample here was CD4+ or CD8+ T cells sorted from blood, taken in a trial of the OX40 agonist ivuxolimab. These receptors were collected from an adult with an advanced solid tumor such as melanoma, head and neck, liver or kidney cancer. Each CDR3 is given with its conserved first and last residue. D genes are given only for firm matches. Clone size appears in some rows only: once, few, many, or a class for an expanded clone.

J gene: TRBJ2-2; V gene: TRBV11-2; clone size: -; D gene: -; CDR3 protein: CASSFMTDTGELFF; CDR3 DNA: TGTGCCAGCAGCTTTATGACCGACACCGGGGAGCTGTTTTTT
J gene: TRBJ2-7; V gene: TRBV11-2; clone size: -; D gene: TRBD2; CDR3 protein: CASSSPPGGSEQYF; CDR3 DNA: TGTGCCAGCAGCTCACCCCCGGGGGGAAGCGAGCAGTACTTC
J gene: TRBJ1-2; V gene: TRBV19; clone size: -; D gene: -; CDR3 protein: CASSISGAYGYTF; CDR3 DNA: TGTGCCAGTAGTATCTCGGGGGCCTATGGCTACACCTTC
J gene: TRBJ2-3; V gene: TRBV28; clone size: -; D gene: -; CDR3 protein: CASSLTDTQYF; CDR3 DNA: TGTGCCAGCAGTCTGACAGATACGCAGTATTTT
J gene: TRBJ1-1; V gene: TRBV28; clone size: -; D gene: TRBD1; CDR3 protein: CASNLGGRDTEAFF; CDR3 DNA: TGTGCCAGCAATTTAGGGGGCCGCGACACTGAAGCTTTCTTT
J gene: TRBJ2-7; V gene: TRBV4-1; clone size: -; D gene: TRBD2; CDR3 protein: CASSQRGASGTYEQYF; CDR3 DNA: TGCGCCAGCAGCCAACGAGGGGCTAGCGGGACTTACGAGCAGTACTTC
J gene: TRBJ1-3; V gene: TRBV10-3; clone size: -; D gene: -; CDR3 protein: CAISEGDNTIYF; CDR3 DNA: TGTGCCATCAGTGAGGGGGACAACACCATATATTTT
J gene: TRBJ2-1; V gene: TRBV29-1; clone size: -; D gene: TRBD2; CDR3 protein: CSVGSGTRTFNEQFF; CDR3 DNA: TGCAGCGTTGGCTCCGGGACTAGAACTTTCAATGAGCAGTTCTTC
J gene: TRBJ1-5; V gene: TRBV28; clone size: -; D gene: -; CDR3 protein: CASSLLLNSNQPQHF; CDR3 DNA: TGTGCCAGCAGTTTATTATTAAATAGCAATCAGCCCCAGCATTTT
J gene: TRBJ2-5; V gene: TRBV28; clone size: -; D gene: -; CDR3 protein: CASSLGQGGETQYF; CDR3 DNA: TGTGCCAGCAGTTTAGGGCAGGGGGGAGAGACCCAGTACTTC
J gene: TRBJ2-7; V gene: TRBV7-9; clone size: -; D gene: TRBD2; CDR3 protein: CASSPRLAGGTYEQYF; CDR3 DNA: TGTGCCAGCAGCCCCCGACTAGCGGGAGGGACCTACGAGCAGTACTTC
J gene: TRBJ2-1; V gene: TRBV5-8; clone size: -; D gene: -; CDR3 protein: CASSSSYEQFF; CDR3 DNA: TGTGCCAGCAGCTCAAGTTATGAGCAGTTCTTC
J gene: TRBJ2-7; V gene: TRBV27; clone size: -; D gene: TRBD2; CDR3 protein: CASSPSSGETSYEQYF; CDR3 DNA: TGTGCCAGCAGCCCCTCTAGCGGGGAAACCTCCTACGAGCAGTACTTC
J gene: TRBJ1-1; V gene: TRBV20-1; clone size: -; D gene: -; CDR3 protein: CSASMGTEAFF; CDR3 DNA: TGCAGTGCTAGTATGGGTACTGAAGCTTTCTTT
J gene: TRBJ2-3; V gene: TRBV5-1; clone size: -; D gene: -; CDR3 protein: CASSFRGALGTDTQYF; CDR3 DNA: TGCGCCAGCAGCTTTCGGGGGGCCCTCGGCACAGATACGCAGTATTTT
J gene: TRBJ2-2; V gene: TRBV19; clone size: few; D gene: -; CDR3 protein: CASTPSIGTGELFF; CDR3 DNA: TGTGCCAGTACCCCCAGTATTGGCACCGGGGAGCTGTTTTTT
J gene: TRBJ2-7; V gene: TRBV7-8; clone size: -; D gene: -; CDR3 protein: CASSAGGAGEQYF; CDR3 DNA: TGTGCCAGCAGCGCTGGGGGGGCGGGCGAGCAGTACTTC
J gene: TRBJ2-2; V gene: TRBV19; clone size: -; D gene: -; CDR3 protein: CASSILGRANTGELFF; CDR3 DNA: TGTGCCAGTAGTATATTGGGCAGAGCGAACACCGGGGAGCTGTTTTTT
J gene: TRBJ2-2; V gene: TRBV11-2; clone size: -; D gene: TRBD2; CDR3 protein: CASSLTEGLGPNTGELFF; CDR3 DNA: TGTGCCAGCAGCTTGACCGAAGGACTAGGCCCGAACACCGGGGAGCTGTTTTTT
J gene: TRBJ2-3; V gene: TRBV13; clone size: -; D gene: TRBD2; CDR3 protein: CASSSGLADTDTQYF; CDR3 DNA: TGTGCCAGCAGCTCGGGACTAGCGGACACAGATACGCAGTATTTT
J gene: TRBJ2-1; V gene: TRBV9; clone size: few; D gene: -; CDR3 protein: CASRGDGGEQFF; CDR3 DNA: TGTGCCAGCAGGGGTGACGGGGGTGAGCAGTTCTTC
J gene: TRBJ1-4; V gene: TRBV11-2; clone size: -; D gene: TRBD1; CDR3 protein: CASSRHTGEGEKLFF; CDR3 DNA: TGTGCCAGCAGCCGCCACACAGGGGAGGGGGAAAAACTGTTTTTT
J gene: TRBJ2-1; V gene: TRBV28; clone size: -; D gene: -; CDR3 protein: CASSLLTGNNEQFF; CDR3 DNA: TGTGCCAGCAGCCTCCTGACGGGTAACAATGAGCAGTTCTTC
J gene: TRBJ2-7; V gene: TRBV6-6; clone size: once; D gene: TRBD2; CDR3 protein: CASSSGTSASYEQYF; CDR3 DNA: TGTGCCAGCAGTTCCGGGACTAGCGCATCCTACGAGCAGTACTTC
J gene: TRBJ1-3; V gene: TRBV15; clone size: -; D gene: -; CDR3 protein: CATSTGQTGNTIYF; CDR3 DNA: TGTGCCACCAGCACAGGACAGACTGGAAACACCATATATTTT
J gene: TRBJ2-2; V gene: TRBV7-2; clone size: -; D gene: TRBD2; CDR3 protein: CASSLVGGSTHTGELFF; CDR3 DNA: TGTGCCAGCAGCTTAGTGGGCGGGAGCACACACACCGGGGAGCTGTTTTTT
J gene: TRBJ2-5; V gene: TRBV28; clone size: -; D gene: TRBD1; CDR3 protein: CASSLGQGLGEQYF; CDR3 DNA: TGTGCCAGCAGTTTAGGACAGGGGTTAGGGGAGCAGTACTTC
J gene: TRBJ2-1; V gene: TRBV28; clone size: -; D gene: -; CDR3 protein: CASSLFSSYNEQFF; CDR3 DNA: TGTGCCAGCAGTTTGTTCTCCTCCTACAATGAGCAGTTCTTC
J gene: TRBJ2-7; V gene: TRBV27; clone size: -; D gene: -; CDR3 protein: CASSLSVSYEQYF; CDR3 DNA: TGTGCCAGCAGTTTATCAGTGTCCTACGAGCAGTACTTC
J gene: TRBJ2-7; V gene: TRBV11-1; clone size: -; D gene: -; CDR3 protein: CASSLVVQGFYEQYF; CDR3 DNA: TGTGCCAGCAGCTTAGTGGTGCAGGGGTTCTACGAGCAGTACTTC
J gene: TRBJ2-2; V gene: TRBV29-1; clone size: -; D gene: -; CDR3 protein: CSVPVANTGELFF; CDR3 DNA: TGCAGCGTTCCCGTCGCGAACACCGGGGAGCTGTTTTTT
J gene: TRBJ2-1; V gene: TRBV11-3; clone size: -; D gene: -; CDR3 protein: CASRAPGYNEQFF; CDR3 DNA: TGTGCCAGCCGGGCCCCGGGGTACAATGAGCAGTTCTTC
J gene: TRBJ2-2; V gene: TRBV13; clone size: few; D gene: TRBD2; CDR3 protein: CASRSSGANTGELFF; CDR3 DNA: TGTGCCAGCAGGTCTAGCGGGGCGAACACCGGGGAGCTGTTTTTT
J gene: TRBJ1-2; V gene: TRBV27; clone size: -; D gene: -; CDR3 protein: CASSLGGAGYGYTF; CDR3 DNA: TGTGCCAGCAGTTTAGGGGGGGCTGGCTATGGCTACACCTTC
J gene: TRBJ2-1; V gene: TRBV27; clone size: -; D gene: TRBD1; CDR3 protein: CASSLTGTVNEQFF; CDR3 DNA: TGTGCCAGCAGTTTAACCGGGACAGTCAATGAGCAGTTCTTC
J gene: TRBJ1-4; V gene: TRBV6-5; clone size: -; D gene: -; CDR3 protein: CASTRGANEKLFF; CDR3 DNA: TGTGCCAGCACGAGGGGGGCTAATGAAAAACTGTTTTTT
J gene: TRBJ2-7; V gene: TRBV4-2; clone size: once; D gene: TRBD2; CDR3 protein: CASSESETSGSYEQYF; CDR3 DNA: TGTGCCAGCAGCGAGTCAGAGACTAGCGGGTCGTACGAGCAGTACTTC
J gene: TRBJ2-1; V gene: TRBV4-3; clone size: few; D gene: TRBD2; CDR3 protein: CASSQDTGGSYNEQFF; CDR3 DNA: TGCGCCAGCAGCCAAGATACGGGAGGCTCCTACAATGAGCAGTTCTTC
J gene: TRBJ1-5; V gene: TRBV23-1; clone size: -; D gene: -; CDR3 protein: CASSPIGAQPQHF; CDR3 DNA: TGCGCCAGCAGCCCCATAGGGGCTCAGCCCCAGCATTTT
J gene: TRBJ2-4; V gene: TRBV4-3; clone size: -; D gene: TRBD2; CDR3 protein: CASSQGWVAGGLAKNIQYF; CDR3 DNA: TGCGCCAGCAGCCAAGGTTGGGTAGCGGGGGGACTAGCCAAAAACATTCAGTACTTC
J gene: TRBJ2-6; V gene: TRBV7-9; clone size: -; D gene: -; CDR3 protein: CASRPGANVLTF; CDR3 DNA: TGTGCCAGCAGGCCGGGGGCCAACGTCCTGACTTTC
J gene: TRBJ1-2; V gene: TRBV7-9; clone size: -; D gene: -; CDR3 protein: CASSFPSGDGYTF; CDR3 DNA: TGTGCCAGCAGTTTCCCCTCAGGGGATGGCTACACCTTC
J gene: TRBJ2-1; V gene: TRBV11-3; clone size: -; D gene: -; CDR3 protein: CASASSEAYNEQFF; CDR3 DNA: TGTGCCAGCGCCTCAAGCGAAGCTTACAATGAGCAGTTCTTC
J gene: TRBJ2-7; V gene: TRBV6-1; clone size: -; D gene: -; CDR3 protein: CASSGTGIYEQYF; CDR3 DNA: TGTGCCAGCAGCGGGACGGGAATCTACGAGCAGTACTTC
J gene: TRBJ2-7; V gene: TRBV19; clone size: -; D gene: -; CDR3 protein: CASSRRPAYEQYF; CDR3 DNA: TGTGCCAGTAGTAGGAGACCCGCTTACGAGCAGTACTTC
J gene: TRBJ2-7; V gene: TRBV28; clone size: -; D gene: -; CDR3 protein: CAIGRRTSYEQYF; CDR3 DNA: TGTGCCATCGGACGGAGGACTTCCTACGAGCAGTACTTC
J gene: TRBJ2-7; V gene: TRBV7-9; clone size: -; D gene: -; CDR3 protein: CASTEGVSYEQYF; CDR3 DNA: TGTGCCAGCACGGAGGGGGTCTCCTACGAGCAGTACTTC
J gene: TRBJ2-5; V gene: TRBV7-9; clone size: -; D gene: TRBD2; CDR3 protein: CASSPGGEVETQYF; CDR3 DNA: TGTGCCAGTTCCCCGGGGGGGGAGGTGGAGACCCAGTACTTC
J gene: TRBJ2-1; V gene: TRBV11-2; clone size: -; D gene: -; CDR3 protein: CASSYQVSSYNEQFF; CDR3 DNA: TGTGCCAGCAGCTACCAGGTCAGCTCCTACAATGAGCAGTTCTTC
J gene: TRBJ2-7; V gene: TRBV5-6; clone size: -; D gene: -; CDR3 protein: CASSLGLSEQYF; CDR3 DNA: TGTGCCAGCAGCTTGGGCCTTTCCGAGCAGTACTTC
J gene: TRBJ1-1; V gene: TRBV5-5; clone size: -; D gene: -; CDR3 protein: CASSRRDGEAFF; CDR3 DNA: TGTGCCAGCAGCAGAAGGGACGGTGAAGCTTTCTTT
J gene: TRBJ1-4; V gene: TRBV28; clone size: -; D gene: TRBD1; CDR3 protein: CASRRTGEGTNEKLFF; CDR3 DNA: TGTGCCAGCAGGCGGACAGGGGAGGGGACTAATGAAAAACTGTTTTTT